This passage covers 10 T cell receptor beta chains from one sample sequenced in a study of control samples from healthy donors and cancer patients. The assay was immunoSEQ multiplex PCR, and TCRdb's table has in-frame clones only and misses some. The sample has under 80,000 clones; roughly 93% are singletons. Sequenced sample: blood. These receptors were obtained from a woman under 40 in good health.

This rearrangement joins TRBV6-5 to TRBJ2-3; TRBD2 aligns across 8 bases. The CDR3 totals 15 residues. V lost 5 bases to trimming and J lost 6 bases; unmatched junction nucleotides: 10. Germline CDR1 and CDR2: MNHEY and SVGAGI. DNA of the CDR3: TGTGCCAGCAGTAATACCGGGACTAGTCTGGATACGCAGTATTTT. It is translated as CASSNTGTSLDTQYF.

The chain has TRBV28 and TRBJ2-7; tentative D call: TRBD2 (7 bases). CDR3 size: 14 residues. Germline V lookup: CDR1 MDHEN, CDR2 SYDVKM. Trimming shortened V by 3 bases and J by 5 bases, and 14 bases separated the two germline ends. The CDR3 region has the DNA TGTGCCAGCAGTTTGGGGGGGGCGGCCAACGAGCAGTACGTC. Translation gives CASSLGGAANEQYV.

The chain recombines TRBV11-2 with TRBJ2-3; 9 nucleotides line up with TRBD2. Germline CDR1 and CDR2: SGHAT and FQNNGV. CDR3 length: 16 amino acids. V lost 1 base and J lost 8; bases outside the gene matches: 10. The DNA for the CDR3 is TGTGCCAGCAGCTTAGTGGCTAGCGGGGCCGAAGGTACGCAGTATTTT. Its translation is CASSLVASGAEGTQYF.

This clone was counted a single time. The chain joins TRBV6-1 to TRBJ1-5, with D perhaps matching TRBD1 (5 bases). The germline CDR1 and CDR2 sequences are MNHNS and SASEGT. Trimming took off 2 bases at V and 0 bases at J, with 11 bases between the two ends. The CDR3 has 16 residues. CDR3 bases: TGTGCCAGCAGTGAATGGGGGTCGACTAGCAATCAGCCCCAGCATTTT. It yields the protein CASSEWGSTSNQPQHF.

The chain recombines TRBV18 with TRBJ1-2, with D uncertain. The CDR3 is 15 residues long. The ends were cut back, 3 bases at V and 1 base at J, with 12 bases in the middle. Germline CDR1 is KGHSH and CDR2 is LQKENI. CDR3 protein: CASSPVRTDNYGYTF. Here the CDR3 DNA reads TGTGCCAGCTCACCGGTAAGGACGGATAACTATGGCTACACCTTC.

The CDR3 spells CATSRDLNSYNSPLHF. Written as DNA, the CDR3 is TGTGCCACCAGCAGAGATCTGAACTCCTATAATTCACCCCTCCACTTT. This chain joins TRBV15 and TRBJ1-6; no firm D call. The germline gives CDR1 LNHNV, CDR2 YYDKDF (reference sequence). Trimming removed 0 bases from V and 0 bases from J, with 6 bases in between. There are 16 residues in the CDR3.

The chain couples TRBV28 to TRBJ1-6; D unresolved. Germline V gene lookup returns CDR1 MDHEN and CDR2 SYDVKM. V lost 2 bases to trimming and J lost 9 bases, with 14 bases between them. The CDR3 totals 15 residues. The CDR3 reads CASSLVAPGGSPLHF. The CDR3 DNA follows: TGTGCCAGCAGTTTAGTTGCGCCGGGTGGTTCACCCCTCCACTTT. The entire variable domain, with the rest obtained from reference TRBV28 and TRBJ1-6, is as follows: DVKVTQSSRYLVKRTGEKVFLECVQDMDHENMFWYRQDPGLGLRLIYFSYDVKMKEKGDIPEGYSVSREKKERFSLILESASTNQTSMYLCASSLVAPGGSPLHFGNGTRLTVT.

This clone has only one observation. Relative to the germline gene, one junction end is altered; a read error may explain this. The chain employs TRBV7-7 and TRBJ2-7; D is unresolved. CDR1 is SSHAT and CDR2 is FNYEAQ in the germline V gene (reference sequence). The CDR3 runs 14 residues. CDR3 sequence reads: CASSSSRSCYEQYF. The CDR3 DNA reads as TGTGCTAGCAGCTCATCAAGGTCATGCTACGAGCAGTACTTC.

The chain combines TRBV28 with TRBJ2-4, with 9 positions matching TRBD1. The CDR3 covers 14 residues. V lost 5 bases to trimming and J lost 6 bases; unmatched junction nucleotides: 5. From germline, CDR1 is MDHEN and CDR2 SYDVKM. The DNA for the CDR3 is TGTGCCAGCAGTGCCGGGACAGGGTTAAACATTCAGTACTTC. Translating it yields CASSAGTGLNIQYF.

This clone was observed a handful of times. The CDR3 loop reads CATSDRFGRGDTQYF. CDR3 sequence (DNA): TGTGCCACCAGTGATAGATTTGGAAGGGGCGATACGCAGTATTTT. The rearrangement uses TRBV24-1 and TRBJ2-3, with D maybe TRBD1 (5 bases). V was cut by 3 bases and J by 6 bases, with 15 bases left in between. The CDR3 has 15 residues. Germline CDR1 reads KGHDR; CDR2 reads SFDVKD.